This T cell receptor beta chain was recovered during a study of blood T cell repertoires in COVID-19. TCRdb keeps only in-frame clones here, not all; method: immunoSEQ multiplex PCR. This sample has over 100,000 clones, with roughly 91% found just once. This CDR3 has 12 residues. V shed 5 bases and J shed 6 bases, with 9 bases lying between them. The sample consisted of peripheral blood. The chain links TRBV12-3 or TRBV12-4 to TRBJ2-3; D unresolved. The receptor was derived from a man aged 60-69 years with COVID-19, enrolled during active disease. CDR3 sequence: CASSRTADTQYF. CDR3 nucleotides: TGTGCCAGCAGTAGAACCGCGGATACGCAGTATTTT.